This is a list of T cell receptor beta chains from one sample in a study of regulatory T cells in long-lasting Graves disease. TCRdb itself ran the multiplex PCR reads through MiXCR, one entry per CDR3 protein. The sample records some 300,000 distinct CDR3 sequences, 20% to 25% being singletons. The sample here was peripheral blood mononuclear cells (PBMCs), taken when the disease was refractory, from a patient treated with antithyroid drugs. Source of these receptors: a female donor with Graves disease. The CDR3 runs from the conserved cysteine through the conserved F or W. Each record gives: J gene, clone size, D gene, V gene, CDR3 DNA, CDR3 protein. D genes are given only for firm matches. Not all rows give a size; the values are once, few, many and, for expanded clones, a class.

>TRBJ2-5|many|TRBD1|TRBV6-5
TGTGCCAGCAGTTACCCCGACAGGGGCGCTGGGGAAGAAGAGTACCAAGAGACCCAGTACTTC
CASSYPDRGAGEEEYQETQYF
>TRBJ2-7|-|-|TRBV30
TGTGCCTGGACCAGAGAAAACTCCTACGAGCAGTACTTC
CAWTRENSYEQYF
>TRBJ2-7|-|-|TRBV18
TGTGCCAGCTCACCTCCTAGTCAAACCTCCTACGAGCAGTACTTC
CASSPPSQTSYEQYF
>TRBJ2-7|many|TRBD1|TRBV10-3
TGTGCCATCAATAGTGACAGGGGCCACGAGCAGTACTTC
CAINSDRGHEQYF
>TRBJ2-7|many|-|TRBV27
TGTGCCAGCAGTTTGGCCTTCTCATCAGTAGAGCAGTACTTC
CASSLAFSSVEQYF
>TRBJ2-7|many|-|TRBV6-1
TGTGCCAGCAGGAATTTGGGGCAAGGCCACGAGCAGTACTTC
CASRNLGQGHEQYF
>TRBJ2-5|few|-|TRBV6-5
TGTGCCAGCAGTTACGGGGGACTTCAAGAGACCCAGTACTTC
CASSYGGLQETQYF
>TRBJ1-2|-|-|TRBV19
TGTGCCAGTAGTATCCCGTACTATGGCTACACCTTC
CASSIPYYGYTF
>TRBJ2-7|few|TRBD1|TRBV6-2/TRBV6-3
TGTGCCAGCAGTTGCGAGTTGGGACAGGGATCCTACGAGCAGTACTTC
CASSCELGQGSYEQYF
>TRBJ2-5|few|TRBD2|TRBV7-2
TGTGCCAGCAGCATCGGGACTAGCGGGAACCAAGAGACCCAGTACTTC
CASSIGTSGNQETQYF
>TRBJ1-1|many|-|TRBV30
TGTGCCTGGAGTGCCGGTCACTCAACAGAAGCTTTCTTT
CAWSAGHSTEAFF
>TRBJ1-3|-|-|TRBV3-1
TGTGCCAGCAGCCAACAGGGTGTTGGAAACACCATATATTTT
CASSQQGVGNTIYF
>TRBJ2-1|-|TRBD1|TRBV29-1
TGCAGCGTAGGAACCGGGACAGGGGTTTTCAATGAGCAGTTCTTC
CSVGTGTGVFNEQFF
>TRBJ2-7|many|-|TRBV6-9
TGTGCCAGCAGTTTCAGGCCCTCCTACGAGCAGTACTTC
CASSFRPSYEQYF
>TRBJ2-7|many|-|TRBV6-2/TRBV6-3
TGTGCCAGCAGTTACCTTGGGGGGACCTACGAGCAGTACTTC
CASSYLGGTYEQYF
>TRBJ2-7|many|-|TRBV18
TGTGCCAGCAGCCCCCGCGAGGGCTACGAGCAGTACTTC
CASSPREGYEQYF
>TRBJ2-1|-|TRBD2|TRBV6-9
TGTGCCAGCAGTTACGAGGGACTAGCGGGAGAGGGTGAGCAGTTCTTC
CASSYEGLAGEGEQFF
>TRBJ2-6|few|TRBD2|TRBV27
TGTGCCAGCAGTCCAAGACGACTAGCGGGAGGGGCTGGGGCCAACGTCCTGACTTTC
CASSPRRLAGGAGANVLTF